The 9 T cell receptor beta chains below were found in one sample sequenced in a study of T cells in Graves' hyperthyroidism and ophthalmopathy. Amplification of TCR beta CDR3 regions used RNA as the template. The TCR CDR3 first-round RT-PCR relied on the HTBI primer set. One entry per CDR3 protein, called by TCRdb with MiXCR from the multiplex PCR reads. The sample consists of approximately 530,000 distinct CDR3 sequences, roughly 17% of them appearing once. Material for sequencing was blood. The source is a woman between 18 and 29 years old with Graves' hyperthyroidism.

This clonotype has only a few counts. The V and J genes are TRBV6-5 and TRBJ2-7, with 11 bases fitting TRBD2. Trimming at V came to 2 bases and at J to 5 bases, leaving 8 bases not matched to a gene. The CDR3 consists of 16 residues. Germline CDR1 and CDR2: MNHEY and SVGAGI. Here the CDR3 reads CASSYNPSGRKDEQYF. CDR3 coding DNA: TGTGCCAGCAGTTACAACCCTAGCGGGAGGAAGGACGAGCAGTACTTC.

V gene TRBV11-2 combines with J gene TRBJ2-1; no firm D call. The V end lost 4 bases, the J end lost 4 bases, and 14 bases lay between the germline ends. This CDR3 comprises 15 residues. Germline lookup yields CDR1 SGHAT and CDR2 FQNNGV. CDR3 bases: TGTGCCAGCAGCTCCTCCCGGGTTGGGTACAATGAGCAGTTCTTC. Residues: CASSSSRVGYNEQFF. The variable domain in full, completed from reference TRBV11-2 and TRBJ2-1, reads EAGVAQSPRYKIIEKRQSVAFWCNPISGHATLYWYQQILGQGPKLLIQFQNNGVVDDSQLPKDRFSAERLKGVDSTLKIQPAKLEDSAVYLCASSSSRVGYNEQFFGPGTRLTVL.

This clonotype was detected ten times or more. V gene TRBV2 combines with J gene TRBJ2-3; weak D call: TRBD2 (6 bases). The germline V and J ends were trimmed by 7 bases and 2 bases, with 13 bases remaining between them. The CDR3 sequence is 14 residues long. Germline V gene lookup returns CDR1 SNHLY and CDR2 FYNNEI. CDR3: CASNREYYTDTQYF. The CDR3 DNA is TGTGCCAGCAATCGGGAGTATTACACAGATACGCAGTATTTT.

The rearrangement uses TRBV7-9 and TRBJ2-6, with 8 bases identical to TRBD1. Germline CDR1 SEHNR, CDR2 FQNEAQ (reference sequence). This CDR3 is 17 amino acids long. Trimming took 5 bases from V and 2 from J; bases not matched to a gene: 8. The CDR3 loop reads CASSPTGVRAGANVLTF. The CDR3 region has the DNA TGTGCCAGCAGCCCGACAGGGGTCCGGGCTGGGGCCAACGTCCTGACTTTC.

The CDR3 sequence: CAWNGVEGPQHF. DNA for the CDR3: TGTGCCTGGAATGGAGTGGAAGGGCCCCAGCATTTT. The gene calls are TRBV30 and TRBJ1-5, with unresolved D. Between the trimmed V and J ends, which lost 4 bases and 9 bases, there was a span of 13 bases. Germline lookup yields CDR1 GTSNPN and CDR2 SVGIG (reference sequence). The CDR3 loop spans 12 amino acids.

This clonotype came up a few times. The DNA for the CDR3 is TGTGCCAGCAGCGGTGACAGATCTAATGAAAAACTGTTTTTT. Its protein is CASSGDRSNEKLFF. The chain recombines TRBV12-3 or TRBV12-4 with TRBJ1-4; TRBD1 might be the D (5 bases). The CDR3 length is 14 residues. Deletions cut 6 bases from V and 3 bases from J, with 11 bases between.

This clonotype was observed many times. V and J are TRBV11-2 and TRBJ2-7, with 8 positions matching TRBD2. Losses at the gene ends were 5 bases for V and 1 base for J; bases not matched to a gene: 16. Germline V gene lookup returns CDR1 SGHAT and CDR2 FQNNGV. The CDR3 length is 18 residues. The CDR3 reads CASSPRTSSRALSYEQYF. CDR3 sequence (DNA): TGTGCCAGCAGCCCTCGGACTAGCTCCCGAGCGTTATCCTACGAGCAGTACTTC.

This clonotype turned up a few times. V usage is TRBV10-3 and J usage is TRBJ1-6; 9 bases are shared with TRBD1. With V trimmed by 6 bases and J by 7 bases, 13 bases remained unmatched. The CDR3 sequence is 17 residues long. Germline V gives CDR1 ENHRY, CDR2 SYGVKD. The CDR3 sequence: CAISFLPGQGTNSPLHF. DNA of the CDR3: TGTGCCATCAGCTTCCTTCCGGGACAGGGAACCAATTCACCCCTCCACTTT.

This clonotype was observed a handful of times. The rearrangement links TRBV6-1 to TRBJ2-7; 8 positions agree with TRBD1. Per germline, CDR1 MNHNS and CDR2 SASEGT. The CDR3 covers 13 residues. J lost 6 bases, V lost 8 bases, and 9 bases had no gene match. Here the CDR3 reads CASLISTGGEQYF. Written as DNA, the CDR3 is TGTGCCAGCTTAATTTCTACAGGGGGCGAGCAGTACTTC.